These 16 T cell receptor beta chains came from one sample sequenced in a study of cytomegalovirus exposure and HLA in healthy donors. PCR amplification relied on 60 Vbeta primers (plus 13 Jbeta primers). Clones were sequenced by immunoSEQ multiplex PCR, and TCRdb holds only the in-frame ones, with some missing. The sample includes just over 150,000 clones, 84% seen only once; the top ten take roughly 1.9%. The sequenced sample was PBMCs. The receptors stem from a man aged 18 to 29 in good health and CMV-seronegative.

This clone was observed a few times. The chain combines TRBV7-9 with TRBJ2-5, with 9 bases matching TRBD1. The CDR3 is 15 amino acids. The trim removed 5 bases at V and 2 bases at J, leaving 6 bases unmatched. CDR1 is SEHNR and CDR2 is FQNEAQ in the germline V gene (reference sequence). The CDR3: CASSQDRGGQETQYF. Written as DNA, the CDR3 is TGTGCCAGCAGCCAGGACAGGGGAGGGCAAGAGACCCAGTACTTC.

The table lists this clone with a few counts. The rearrangement links TRBV18 to TRBJ1-2; the match to TRBD1 covers 9 bases. This CDR3 comprises 14 residues. With V trimmed by 2 bases and J by 5 bases, 3 bases remained unmatched. Germline V gives CDR1 KGHSH, CDR2 LQKENI. The CDR3 region is CASSPRGQGYGYTF. CDR3 bases: TGTGCCAGCTCACCAAGGGGACAGGGATATGGCTACACCTTC.

The rearrangement uses TRBV13 and TRBJ1-1; 7 nucleotides match TRBD1. The V gene end was trimmed by 0 bases and the J gene end by 4 bases; junction bases not matched to a gene: 2. CDR3 size: 14 residues. Germline loops: CDR1 PRHDT, CDR2 FYEKMQ (reference sequence). The CDR3: CASSLGRGFTEAFF. In DNA, the CDR3 is TGTGCCAGCAGCTTAGGCAGGGGGTTCACTGAAGCTTTCTTT.

The chain combines TRBV27 with TRBJ2-7; 12 bases map to TRBD2. From germline, CDR1 is MNHEY and CDR2 SMNVEV (reference sequence). This CDR3 is built from 15 residues. J was trimmed by 7 bases and V by 4 bases; bases with no gene match: 8. CDR3 in amino acids: CASSSLAGGPLEQYF. The CDR3 DNA sequence: TGTGCCAGCAGTTCCCTAGCGGGGGGGCCCCTGGAGCAGTACTTC.

This clone was counted between two and nine times. For the CDR3, the DNA is TGTGCCAGCAGCTTAGGATCCAGGGGTGGCTACACCTTC. Encoded protein: CASSLGSRGGYTF. The rearrangement joins TRBV7-9 to TRBJ1-2; possible D gene TRBD1, 6 bases. V gave up 1 base and J gave up 7 bases, with 10 bases separating them. The germline V gene has CDR1 SEHNR and CDR2 FQNEAQ (reference sequence). The CDR3 consists of 13 residues.

In its sample, this clone was seen once. The chain joins TRBV7-9 to TRBJ2-2; D is ambiguous. This CDR3 spans 11 amino acids. CDR1 and CDR2 from the germline V gene are SEHNR and FQNEAQ (reference sequence). The CDR3 sequence is CGSTNTGELFF. CDR3 DNA: TGTGGCAGTACGAACACCGGGGAGCTGTTTTTT.

This clone was recorded once. In DNA form, the CDR3 reads TGTGCCAGCAGGATCGCAGGGGGCGCCAACGAGCAGTACTTC. As protein: CASRIAGGANEQYF. The rearrangement joins TRBV6-5 to TRBJ2-7, with 8 bases identical to TRBD1. The CDR3 spans 14 residues. Germline V gene lookup returns CDR1 MNHEY and CDR2 SVGAGI. V gave up 6 bases and J gave up 5 bases; unmatched junction bases: 9.

The rearrangement joins TRBV18 to TRBJ2-7; the D gene is possibly TRBD1 (5 bases). CDR1 is KGHSH, CDR2 LQKENI, per germline. This CDR3 is 15 amino acids long. V dropped 2 bases and J dropped 3 bases, with 14 bases sitting between them. The CDR3 sequence: CASSPGAARSYEQYF. CDR3 nucleotides: TGTGCCAGCTCACCAGGGGCCGCTCGGAGCTACGAGCAGTACTTC.

V usage is TRBV28 and J usage is TRBJ1-1; 8 bases agree with TRBD1. CDR3 length equals 14 residues. Germline V gene data show CDR1 as MDHEN and CDR2 as SYDVKM. V trimming: 6 bases; J trimming: 0 bases; junction bases outside the gene matches: 3. The CDR3: CASRETGVNTEAFF. The CDR3 coding sequence is TGTGCCAGCAGAGAGACAGGGGTGAACACTGAAGCTTTCTTT.

The chain has TRBV1 and TRBJ2-1; TRBD2, the table's D call, was not compared with the DNA. TRBV1 is listed as a pseudogene. The CDR3 runs 18 residues. The CDR3 spells CTSSPQRGGRPSCNEQFF. For the CDR3, the DNA is TGCACCAGCAGCCCACAGCGGGGGGGCCGACCGAGCTGCAATGAGCAGTTCTTC.

This chain connects TRBV28 to TRBJ2-1, with a tentative D call TRBD2 (6 bases). Between the trimmed V and J ends, which lost 2 bases and 2 bases, there was a span of 10 bases. Per the germline V gene, CDR1 is MDHEN and CDR2 is SYDVKM. This CDR3 has 15 amino acids. The CDR3 region has the DNA TGTGCCAGCAGTTTAGGAGGGGACCCCTACAATGAGCAGTTCTTC. Its translation: CASSLGGDPYNEQFF.

The V call is TRBV4-3, the J call TRBJ2-2; tentatively, D is TRBD2 (6 bases). The ends were cut back, 0 bases at V and 6 bases at J, with 14 bases in the middle. This CDR3 has 16 residues. Per germline, CDR1 LGHNA and CDR2 YSLEER. The CDR3 DNA sequence: TGCGCCAGCAGCCAAGATAGGGTAGCGGCGGCCGGGGAGCTGTTTTTT. Translating it yields CASSQDRVAAAGELFF.

The chain links TRBV6-6 to TRBJ1-4; 8 bases are a match to TRBD1. From germline, CDR1 is MNHNY and CDR2 SVGAGI (reference sequence). This CDR3 contains 15 residues. The trim removed 4 bases at V and 6 bases at J, leaving 7 bases unmatched. The chain's CDR3 is CASSSLTGVDEKLFF. CDR3 in DNA: TGTGCCAGCAGTTCTTTGACAGGGGTAGATGAAAAACTGTTTTTT.

This chain joins TRBV5-1 and TRBJ2-7; D may be TRBD2 (7 bases). Germline CDR1 is SGHRS and CDR2 is YFSETQ. Trimming shortened V by 6 bases and J by 4 bases, and 20 bases separated the two germline ends. CDR3 size: 15 residues. In DNA form, the CDR3 reads TGCGCCAGCAACCGGGGGCTAGCGGATCGTTACGAGCAGTACTTC. Amino acids: CASNRGLADRYEQYF. The whole variable domain, remainder taken from reference TRBV5-1 and TRBJ2-7, is KAGVTQTPRYLIKTRGQQVTLSCSPISGHRSVSWYQQTPGQGLQFLFEYFSETQRNKGNFPGRFSGRQFSNSRSEMNVSTLELGDSALYLCASNRGLADRYEQYFGPGTRLTVT.

The CDR3 DNA sequence: TGTGCCAGCAGCCACACAGGGAACTATGGCTACACCTTC. The encoded protein is CASSHTGNYGYTF. The rearrangement uses TRBV27 and TRBJ1-2; a possible D gene is TRBD1 (6 bases). Trimming removed 6 bases from V and 2 bases from J, with 10 bases in between. Germline V gives CDR1 MNHEY, CDR2 SMNVEV (reference sequence). The CDR3 has 13 amino acids.

This clone was seen a handful of times. The chain has TRBV27 and TRBJ1-4; unclear D gene. This CDR3 comprises 16 residues. Between the trimmed V and J ends, which lost 6 bases and 7 bases, there was a span of 21 bases. Germline V CDR1 and CDR2: MNHEY, SMNVEV (reference sequence). CDR3 in amino acids: CASSLRGLPGGEKLFF. CDR3 nucleotide sequence: TGTGCCAGCAGCTTACGCGGACTTCCCGGCGGTGAAAAACTGTTTTTT.